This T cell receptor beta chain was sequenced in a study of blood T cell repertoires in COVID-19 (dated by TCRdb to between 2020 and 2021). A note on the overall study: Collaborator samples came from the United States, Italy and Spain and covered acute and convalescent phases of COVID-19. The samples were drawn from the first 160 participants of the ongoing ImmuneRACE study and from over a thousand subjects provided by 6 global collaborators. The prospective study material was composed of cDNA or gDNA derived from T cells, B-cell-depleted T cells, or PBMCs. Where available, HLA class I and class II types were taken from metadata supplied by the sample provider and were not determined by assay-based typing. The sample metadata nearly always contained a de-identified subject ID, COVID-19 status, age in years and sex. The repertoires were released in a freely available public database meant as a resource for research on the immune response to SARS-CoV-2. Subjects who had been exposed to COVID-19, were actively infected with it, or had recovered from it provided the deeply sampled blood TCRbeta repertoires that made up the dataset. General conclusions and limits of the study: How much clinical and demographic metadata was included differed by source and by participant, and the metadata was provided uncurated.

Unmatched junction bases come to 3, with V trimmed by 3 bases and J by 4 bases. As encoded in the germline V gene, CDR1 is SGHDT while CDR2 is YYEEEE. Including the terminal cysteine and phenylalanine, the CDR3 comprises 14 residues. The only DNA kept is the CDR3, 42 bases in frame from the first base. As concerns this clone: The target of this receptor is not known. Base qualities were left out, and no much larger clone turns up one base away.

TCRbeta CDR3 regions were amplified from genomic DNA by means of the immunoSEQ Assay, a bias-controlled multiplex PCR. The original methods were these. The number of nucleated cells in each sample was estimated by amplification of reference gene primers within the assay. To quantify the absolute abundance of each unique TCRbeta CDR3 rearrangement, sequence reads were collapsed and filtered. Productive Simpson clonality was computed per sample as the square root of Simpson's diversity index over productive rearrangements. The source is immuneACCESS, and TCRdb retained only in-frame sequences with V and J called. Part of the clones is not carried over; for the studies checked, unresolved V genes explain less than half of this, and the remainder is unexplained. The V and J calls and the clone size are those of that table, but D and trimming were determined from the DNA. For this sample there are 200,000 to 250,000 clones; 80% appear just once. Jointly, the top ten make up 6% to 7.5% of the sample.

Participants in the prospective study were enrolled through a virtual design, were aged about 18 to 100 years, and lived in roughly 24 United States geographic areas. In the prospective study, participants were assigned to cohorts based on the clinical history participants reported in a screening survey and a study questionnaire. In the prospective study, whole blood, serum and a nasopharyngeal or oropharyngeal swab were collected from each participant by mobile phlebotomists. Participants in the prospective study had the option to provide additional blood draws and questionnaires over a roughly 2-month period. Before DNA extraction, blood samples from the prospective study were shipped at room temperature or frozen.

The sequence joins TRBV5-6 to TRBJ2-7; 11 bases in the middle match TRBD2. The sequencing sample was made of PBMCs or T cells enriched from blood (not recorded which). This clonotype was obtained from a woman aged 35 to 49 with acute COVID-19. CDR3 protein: CASSSVAGGYEQYF. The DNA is TGTGCCAGCAGCTCAGTAGCGGGAGGGTACGAGCAGTACTTC.